Each of the 15 T cell receptor beta chains below was sequenced from the same sample in a study of T cells after yellow fever vaccination. A single record per CDR3 protein comes from TCRdb applying MiXCR to the 5' RACE reads. The data contain fewer than 500,000 distinct CDR3 sequences, around a sixth of them seen just once; the ten biggest clones take up 15% to 20%. The sequencing here drew on PBMCs, taken before the yellow fever booster vaccination. These TCRs come from a man between 18 and 35 years old who received the YFV17D yellow fever vaccine.

This clonotype was counted between two and nine times. The genes are TRBV5-1 and TRBJ2-3, with 10 bases identical to TRBD2. With V trimmed by 4 bases and J by 2 bases, 7 bases remained unmatched. The germline CDR1 and CDR2 sequences are SGHRS and YFSETQ. The CDR3 consists of 16 residues. This CDR3 is CASSTSLAGDTDTQYF. CDR3 DNA: TGCGCCAGCAGCACCTCCCTAGCGGGGGACACAGATACGCAGTATTTT.

The CDR3 region is CASSPQRAGELFF. The CDR3 nucleotides are TGTGCCAGCTCACCCCAACGGGCCGGGGAGCTGTTTTTT. V is TRBV18 and J is TRBJ2-2; no clear D gene. The V gene lost 3 bases and the J gene lost 6 bases, with 8 bases spanning the gap. Per the germline V gene, CDR1 is KGHSH and CDR2 is LQKENI. The CDR3 spans 13 residues.

The CDR3 coding sequence is TGTGCCAGCAGCGTTGGGACAGGGGACTACACCTTC. As protein: CASSVGTGDYTF. The chain joins TRBV9 to TRBJ1-2; 10 bases are a match to TRBD1. The CDR3 runs 12 residues. Looked up from germline, CDR1 is SGDLS and CDR2 is YYNGEE. V shed 2 bases, J shed 10 bases, and the junction held 2 bases outside the gene matches.

The V and J genes are TRBV6-6 and TRBJ2-7; D not certain. V was clipped by 3 bases and J by 3 bases, with 24 bases between them. CDR1 MNHNY and CDR2 SVGAGI come from the germline V gene (reference sequence). This CDR3 region has 18 residues. The CDR3 region is CASSYKQQPTALYYEQYF. DNA for the CDR3: TGTGCCAGCAGTTATAAGCAGCAACCCACGGCCCTCTACTACGAGCAGTACTTC.

The gene calls are TRBV4-2 and TRBJ2-7, with D unclear. Germline loops: CDR1 LGHNA, CDR2 YNFKEQ. V lost 4 bases and J lost 3, with 10 bases in between. The CDR3 is 13 amino acids. Written as DNA, the CDR3 is TGTGCCAGCAGCCCCTCCATGGGCTACGAGCAGTACGTC. Its translation: CASSPSMGYEQYV.

The rearrangement uses TRBV7-9 and TRBJ2-3; no clear D. Trimming shortened V by 5 bases and J by 0 bases, and 9 bases separated the two germline ends. CDR1 and CDR2 (germline): SEHNR, FQNEAQ (reference sequence). The CDR3 is made up of 14 amino acids. Written as DNA, the CDR3 is TGTGCCAGCAGCCCTCCGACGAGCACAGATACGCAGTATTTT. It specifies CASSPPTSTDTQYF.

V gene TRBV7-2 combines with J gene TRBJ2-7; 13 bases fit TRBD2. In germline, CDR1 is SGHTA, CDR2 FQGNSA. CDR3 size: 16 residues. The ends lost 4 bases at V and 5 bases at J; junction bases unmatched: 8. This CDR3 is CASSSEGLAGMHEQYV. The DNA for the CDR3 is TGTGCCAGCAGCTCGGAGGGACTAGCGGGGATGCACGAGCAGTACGTC.

The table lists this clonotype with a few counts. One end of the junction fails to match germline, which may point to a read error. This chain links TRBV7-3 with TRBJ2-3, with D possibly being TRBD2 (5 bases). The CDR3 spans 13 residues. CDR1 is SGHTA, CDR2 FQGTGA, per germline. The CDR3 loop reads CASSPTTGDTQYF. As DNA, the CDR3 is TGTGCAAGCAGCCCCACCACGGGGGATACGCAGTATTTT.

V and J are TRBV12-3 or TRBV12-4 and TRBJ2-3; D tentatively reads TRBD1 or TRBD2 (5 bases each). This CDR3 comprises 15 residues. The V gene lost 7 bases and the J gene lost 3 bases, with 17 bases spanning the gap. CDR3 in DNA: TGTGCCAGCAACCTCGGGGCTAGAGGAACAGATACGCAGTATTTT. Translating it yields CASNLGARGTDTQYF.

This clonotype occurred a few times. The chain is built from TRBV6-6 and TRBJ1-1; 9 bases agree with TRBD1. Germline V CDR1 and CDR2: MNHNY, SVGAGI (reference sequence). V shed 5 bases, J shed 6 bases, and the junction held 13 bases outside the gene matches. The CDR3 extends over 16 amino acids. The CDR3 protein is CASSPGTGRGGPEAFF. The CDR3, as DNA: TGTGCCAGCAGTCCCGGGACAGGGAGGGGGGGGCCTGAAGCTTTCTTT.

This clonotype has just a few counts. The V gene is TRBV9, the J gene TRBJ2-3, with 7 nucleotides matching TRBD2. The CDR3 runs 15 residues. Germline V gene sequence: CDR1 SGDLS, CDR2 YYNGEE. V lost 4 bases, J lost 6 bases, and 11 bases stayed unmatched. CDR3 DNA sequence: TGTGCCAGCAGCACCCGGGACTACCGCTGGGATACGCAGTATTTT. This translates into CASSTRDYRWDTQYF. Based on the CDR3 plus reference TRBV9 and TRBJ2-3, the full variable domain is DSGVTQTPKHLITATGQRVTLRCSPRSGDLSVYWYQQSLDQGLQFLIQYYNGEERAKGNILERFSAQQFPDLHSELNLSSLELGDSALYFCASSTRDYRWDTQYFGPGTRLTVL.

J is TRBJ1-5 and V is TRBV20-1, with 7 bases matching TRBD1. V trimming: 5 bases; J trimming: 1 base; junction bases outside the gene matches: 5. The CDR3 covers 14 residues. The germline gives CDR1 DFQATT, CDR2 SNEGSKA (reference sequence). CDR3 coding DNA: TGCAGTGCTCGACAGGGTGCGAGCAATCAGCCCCAGCATTTT. Translated, it gives CSARQGASNQPQHF.

This clonotype was seen a few times. The CDR3 here is CASSIYSGGSTDTQYF. In DNA, the CDR3 is TGTGCCAGCAGCATTTATAGCGGGGGAAGCACAGATACGCAGTATTTT. The V gene is TRBV11-2, the J gene TRBJ2-3, with 9 positions matching TRBD2. The length of the CDR3 is 16 residues. V gave up 5 bases and J gave up 0 bases; unmatched junction bases: 6. The germline V gene has CDR1 SGHAT and CDR2 FQNNGV.

This clonotype has more than one count but fewer than ten. Relative to the germline gene, one junction end is altered; a read error may explain this. The chain employs TRBV7-9 and TRBJ2-3, with D possibly called TRBD1 or TRBD2 (5 bases each). The CDR3 is made up of 18 amino acids. The germline V gene has CDR1 SEHNR and CDR2 FQNEAQ (reference sequence). CDR3: CSSSSGPGRKTRTDTQYF. CDR3 in DNA: TGTTCCAGCAGCTCAGGACCGGGACGCAAGACCCGAACAGATACGCAGTATTTT.

Only a few counts were recorded for this clonotype. V gene TRBV11-3 combines with J gene TRBJ2-3; perhaps TRBD2 as D (6 bases). In germline, CDR1 is SGHNT, CDR2 YENEEA. The CDR3 loop spans 15 amino acids. V was trimmed by 5 bases and J by 5 bases, leaving 17 bases between them. CDR3 nucleotide sequence: TGTGCCAGCAGCGGAGGACTCGGGGAGGTAGATACGCAGTATTTT. It yields the protein CASSGGLGEVDTQYF.